This T cell receptor beta chain was documented in a study of T cell repertoires in cytomegalovirus infection (dated by TCRdb to between 2018 and 2021). About the study as a whole: The peptide stimulations were aimed at well-studied HLA-B-restricted epitopes as well as recently identified HLA-C-restricted CMV epitopes, whose presentation resists viral immunomodulation. Because public TCR beta signatures pointed to carriage of CMV infection together with the matching HLA type, the HLA type of each donor mattered for the analysis.

Comments on this clonotype: Its binding antigen is unknown. Base qualities are not provided; no much larger clone lies one nucleotide away.

The treatment or condition tag for this specimen amounts to: in vitro stimulation with specific CMV peptide epitopes to enrich CMV-specific T cells. The reads were generated on an Illumina HiSeq 1500. The public reads were reprocessed in TCRdb via fastp at Q25 and MiXCR, keeping in-frame beta chains. Rows merge per CDR3 protein into single entries with the most common DNA and genes. A total of roughly 160,000 distinct CDR3 sequences appear in this sample, about 20% of them only once. 20% to 30% of the sample goes to the ten largest clones. V loses 3 bases, J loses 7 bases, and the germline ends lie 7 bases apart. Counted from cysteine to phenylalanine, this CDR3 has 12 amino acids. CDR3 DNA only is kept here, 36 bases in frame from base 1. The germline V gene encodes CDR1 SNHLY and CDR2 FYNNEI. General findings and caveats noted by the study authors: In both this cohort and an independent roughly 330-donor cohort, the cumulative frequency of public TCR beta family members distinguished carriers of CMV infection plus the relevant HLA type. In the ex vivo response, HLA-C-restricted CMV-specific TCR beta clonotypes were dominant, and in two of eight donors the single most frequent clonotype came from this HLA-C-restricted group.

This sequence originates from a human donor in good health (CMV status not recorded). Some clones in this sample may be carry-over from other donors' samples. The sequences come from CD8+ T cells from cultured PBMCs, collected from culture after CMV antigen stimulation. The chain uses TRBV2 and TRBJ2-1, and possibly TRBD2, on 5 matching bases. Here the CDR3 is given as CASSERLNEQFF. At the DNA level, the sequence is TGTGCCAGCAGTGAGCGACTAAATGAGCAGTTCTTC.